The next 6 T cell receptor beta chains were all read from a single sample in a study of response to subunit inactivated influenza vaccine (dated by TCRdb to about 2018). Preparation of the library involved RT-PCR. Instrument on record: Illumina HiSeq 2500. The public reads were reprocessed in TCRdb via fastp at Q25 and MiXCR, keeping in-frame beta chains. Rows are unified per CDR3 protein, each entry keeping the most common DNA and genes. A total of more than 700,000 distinct CDR3 sequences appear in this sample, less than 25% of them only once. The leading ten clones occupy around 9.6% of the sample. The material was PBMCs from blood, obtained more than 4 days after vaccination. These TCRs come from a man aged 45 to 65 who received an inactivated influenza vaccine. Donor details come from another sample of the same person, matched by shared clones.

V is TRBV4-1 and J is TRBJ1-2; D unclear. The CDR3 has 16 amino acids. Looked up from germline, CDR1 is MGHRA and CDR2 is YSYEKL. Deletions cut 0 bases from V and 2 bases from J, with 13 bases between. The CDR3 DNA reads TGCGCCAGCAGCCAAGATTGGGGTCAGGTGAACTATGGCTACACCTTC. This sequence encodes CASSQDWGQVNYGYTF.

This clonotype was seen ten or more times. This chain joins TRBV5-5 and TRBJ2-2; D is undetermined. Germline CDR1 reads SGHKS; CDR2 reads YYEKEE (reference sequence). V gave up 4 bases and J gave up 0 bases, with 13 bases separating them. The CDR3 runs 16 residues. CDR3 sequence (DNA): TGTGCCAGCAGCCAATGGCAAACCGCGAACACCGGGGAGCTGTTTTTT. Its protein is CASSQWQTANTGELFF. Filled out from reference TRBV5-5 and TRBJ2-2, the complete variable domain reads DAGVTQSPTHLIKTRGQQVTLRCSPISGHKSVSWYQQVLGQGPQFIFQYYEKEERGRGNFPDRFSARQFPNYSSELNVNALLLGDSALYLCASSQWQTANTGELFFGEGSRLTVL.

At least ten counts were recorded for this clonotype. The V gene is TRBV28, the J gene TRBJ2-3, with 8 bases aligning to TRBD2. J was trimmed by 2 bases and V by 4 bases; bases with no gene match: 5. This CDR3 is built from 15 residues. The V gene's germline CDR1 is MDHEN and CDR2 SYDVKM. Written as DNA, the CDR3 is TGTGCCAGCAGTTCCCTGACTAGCGCCACAGATACGCAGTATTTT. It yields the protein CASSSLTSATDTQYF.

This clonotype has ten or more counts. The chain carries TRBV6-1 and TRBJ1-2; perhaps TRBD1 as D (5 bases). Deletions cut 5 bases from V and 5 bases from J, with 12 bases between. The germline V gene has CDR1 MNHNS and CDR2 SASEGT. The CDR3 loop spans 13 amino acids. CDR3 sequence reads: CASSLRGGYGYTF. CDR3 sequence (DNA): TGTGCCAGCAGTCTCCGGGGGGGGTATGGCTACACCTTC.

The chain has TRBV9 and TRBJ1-2, with D possibly TRBD1 on 5 matching bases. V was pared by 1 base and J by 9 bases, with 16 bases between. Germline V gene sequence: CDR1 SGDLS, CDR2 YYNGEE. There are 14 residues in the CDR3. The CDR3 region has the DNA TGTGCCAGCAGCGTAACCGGGACGGCGGCGCGCTACACCTTC. Its protein is CASSVTGTAARYTF.

The V call is TRBV20-1, the J call TRBJ2-3; D possibly corresponds to TRBD1 (6 bases). The CDR3 runs 14 residues. The germline CDR1 and CDR2 sequences are DFQATT and SNEGSKA (reference sequence). V lost 6 bases and J lost 1, with 14 bases in between. DNA for the CDR3: TGCAGTGCCAAAACAGGGAGTGGCACAGATACGCAGTATTTT. Translation: CSAKTGSGTDTQYF.